This T cell receptor (beta chain) was identified during a study of cytomegalovirus exposure and HLA in healthy donors. This clone was observed once. At one end, the junction sequence differs from germline, possibly due to a read error. The CDR3 length is 15 residues. The germline gives CDR1 MNHEY, CDR2 SMNVEV (reference sequence). The PCR contained 60 Vbeta and 13 Jbeta primers. The method was immunoSEQ multiplex PCR; TCRdb's version includes in-frame clones alone and lacks a portion of them. Altogether some 160,000 clones are present, roughly 76% being singletons, with the ten largest covering 2% to 2.5%.

Sequenced: PBMCs. The gene calls are TRBV27 and TRBJ1-2; unclear D gene. The receptor was derived from a male donor in good health and CMV-seronegative. The CDR3 DNA reads TGTGCCAGCAGTTTATACAGCGGTTTTGGCTATGACTACACCTTC. Protein product: CASSLYSGFGYDYTF.